These T cell receptor beta chains were read from a single sample in a study of T cell repertoires in cytomegalovirus infection. TCRdb reanalysed the reads using MiXCR and keeps one entry per CDR3 protein. The sample has a few hundred thousand distinct CDR3 sequences; around 18% are singletons. The sample comprised PBMCs. The source of these receptors is a human donor in good health (CMV status not recorded). Some clones in this sample may be carry-over from other donors' samples. Each CDR3 is given with its conserved first and last residue. The order of the fields is D gene, V gene, J gene, CDR3 protein. A D gene is named only where the DNA matches it firmly.

>TRBD2|TRBV7-2|TRBJ2-7
CASSLVSGSLNEQYF
>NA|TRBV5-4|TRBJ2-3
CASSGGRGGVLTDTQYF
>NA|TRBV7-6|TRBJ1-3
CASSPAAGAGNTIYF
>TRBD2|TRBV20-1|TRBJ2-7
CSASGYAGGPYEQYF
>NA|TRBV12-3/TRBV12-4|TRBJ2-5
CASSWDSEETQYF
>NA|TRBV20-1|TRBJ2-7
CSGGEDSYEQYF
>NA|TRBV28|TRBJ2-7
CASSYSLTSRSHEQYF
>TRBD1|TRBV15|TRBJ1-1
CATSKGQGGTEAFF
>TRBD1|TRBV6-4|TRBJ1-2
CASSDRDRVDLYGYTF
>NA|TRBV20-1|TRBJ2-3
CSARVSTTDTPYF
>NA|TRBV7-2|TRBJ2-5
CASSQGLQETQYF
>NA|TRBV12-3/TRBV12-4|TRBJ2-3
CASSDDTGIGGTDTQYF
>TRBD2|TRBV20-1|TRBJ2-3
CSAATSGRGTDTQYF
>NA|TRBV11-3|TRBJ2-6
CASSLGGSTGANVLTF
>NA|TRBV6-1|TRBJ2-7
CASSYRSGQFTFPQYF
>NA|TRBV12-3/TRBV12-4|TRBJ1-5
CASSLGAKRSPQHF
>TRBD1|TRBV19|TRBJ2-7
CASSGTGAFYEQYF
>NA|TRBV20-1|TRBJ2-5
CSAANQETQYF
>NA|TRBV5-1|TRBJ1-1
CASSLEGRAAEAFF
>NA|TRBV4-2|TRBJ2-7
CASSQSSGRTYEQYF
>NA|TRBV11-2|TRBJ2-1
CASILAGTPYNEQFF
>NA|TRBV7-9|TRBJ2-7
CASSLAGGRNEQYF
>NA|TRBV12-3/TRBV12-4|TRBJ2-7
CASSPWVAFDEQYF
>TRBD1|TRBV2|TRBJ1-4
CASRAGTGQPTNEKLFF
>TRBD1|TRBV11-3|TRBJ2-2
CASSLGDRVATNTGELFF
>TRBD2|TRBV19|TRBJ2-7
CASSWVLGTSGEYEQYF
>NA|TRBV7-2|TRBJ2-1
CASSSNFYNEQFF
>NA|TRBV20-1|TRBJ2-1
CSAPSQSSYNEQFF
>NA|TRBV7-9|TRBJ2-4
CASSPTGGVAKNIQYF
>TRBD2|TRBV10-3|TRBJ2-1
CAITSTSDSYNEQFF
>TRBD2|TRBV7-2|TRBJ2-2
CASSLSGGRGGKLFF
>TRBD1|TRBV7-2|TRBJ1-2
CASSLTGATTNYGYTF
>NA|TRBV12-5|TRBJ1-2
CASGDGIDGYTF
>TRBD2|TRBV2|TRBJ2-3
CASSELAGSTDTQYF
>TRBD1|TRBV9|TRBJ1-1
CASSPRQGVNTEAFF
>NA|TRBV7-2|TRBJ1-3
CASSGTLFSGNTIYF
>TRBD1|TRBV11-3|TRBJ1-3
CASSCRDSYSGNTIYF
>TRBD1|TRBV30|TRBJ1-2
CAWTPDRNNGYTF
>TRBD1|TRBV5-1|TRBJ1-1
CASSPLQGAKEAFF
>TRBD1|TRBV5-1|TRBJ2-7
CASSYGTGAYEQYF
>TRBD2|TRBV7-2|TRBJ2-3
CASSPTGLAGVSDTQYF
>NA|TRBV7-2|TRBJ2-7
CASSPYNSYEQYF
>TRBD2|TRBV19|TRBJ2-1
CASSIGGGLYNEQFF
>TRBD1|TRBV5-4|TRBJ2-7
CASSLARTGSYEQYF
>NA|TRBV29-1|TRBJ2-3
CSVGGTPSTDTQYF
>TRBD2|TRBV5-4|TRBJ2-1
CASSGSGGPNEQFF
>TRBD1|TRBV7-2|TRBJ2-3
CASSRDRNTDTQYF
>NA|TRBV12-3/TRBV12-4|TRBJ1-2
CASSPIDYGYTF